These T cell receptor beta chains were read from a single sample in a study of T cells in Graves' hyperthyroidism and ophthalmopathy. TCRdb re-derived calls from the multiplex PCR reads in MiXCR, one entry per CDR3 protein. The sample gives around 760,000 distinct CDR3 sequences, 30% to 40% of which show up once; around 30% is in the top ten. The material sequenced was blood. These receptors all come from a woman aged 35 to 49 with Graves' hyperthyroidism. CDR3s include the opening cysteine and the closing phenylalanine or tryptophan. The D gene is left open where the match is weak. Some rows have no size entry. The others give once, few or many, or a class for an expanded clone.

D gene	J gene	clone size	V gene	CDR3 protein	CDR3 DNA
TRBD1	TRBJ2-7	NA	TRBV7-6	CASSPGQAFSYGQYF	TGTGCCAGCAGCCCTGGACAGGCGTTTTCCTACGGGCAGTACTTC
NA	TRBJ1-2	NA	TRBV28	CASSLGTVSLYGYTF	TGTGCCAGCAGTTTAGGAACAGTAAGCTTGTATGGCTACACCTTC
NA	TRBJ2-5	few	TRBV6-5	CASSYSFLGRASETQYF	TGTGCCAGCAGTTACTCGTTCCTTGGCAGGGCGTCGGAGACCCAGTACTTC
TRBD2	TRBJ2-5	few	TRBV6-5	CASSYSSGLAGGQETQYF	TGTGCCAGCAGTTACTCGAGTGGACTAGCGGGAGGGCAAGAGACCCAGTACTTC
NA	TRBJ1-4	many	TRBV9	CASSVDSNEKLFF	TGTGCCAGCAGCGTAGACAGTAATGAAAAACTGTTTTTT
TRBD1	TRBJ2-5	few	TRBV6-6	CASSTGTAGTQYF	TGTGCCAGCAGCACCGGGACAGCCGGGACCCAGTACTTC
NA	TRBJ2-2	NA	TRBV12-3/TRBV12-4	CASSFSQQGVTGELFF	TGTGCCAGCAGTTTTTCGCAGCAAGGGGTGACCGGGGAGCTGTTTTTT
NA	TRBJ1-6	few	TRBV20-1	CSAPTSGRDNSPLHF	TGCAGTGCTCCCACCAGTGGAAGGGATAATTCACCCCTCCACTTT
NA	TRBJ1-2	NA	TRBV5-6	CASSPAGNFGYTF	TGTGCCAGCAGCCCGGCAGGGAACTTTGGCTACACCTTC
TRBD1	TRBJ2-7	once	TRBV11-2	CASSTGAGYEQYF	TGTGCCAGCAGCACAGGGGCGGGTTACGAGCAGTACTTC
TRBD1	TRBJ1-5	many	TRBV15	CATSRDYPTGGIQPQHF	TGTGCCACCAGCAGAGACTACCCCACAGGGGGCATTCAGCCCCAGCATTTT
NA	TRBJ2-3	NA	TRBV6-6	CASSRQVDTQYF	TGTGCCAGCAGTCGCCAGGTTGATACGCAGTATTTT
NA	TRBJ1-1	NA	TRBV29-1	CSVDDGGEDTEAFF	TGCAGCGTTGACGACGGGGGGGAAGACACTGAAGCTTTCTTT
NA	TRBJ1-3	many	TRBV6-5	CASSYSGSGNTIYF	TGTGCCAGCAGCTACTCGGGATCTGGAAACACCATATATTTT
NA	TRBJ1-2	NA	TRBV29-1	CSVEPEGYTF	TGCAGCGTTGAACCGGAGGGTTACACCTTC
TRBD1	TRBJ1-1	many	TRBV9	CASRRIQGSTPEAFF	TGTGCCAGCAGGCGAATACAGGGGAGTACGCCTGAAGCTTTCTTT
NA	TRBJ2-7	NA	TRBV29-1	CSVRIYNNEQYF	TGCAGCGTGAGAATTTACAACAATGAGCAGTACTTC
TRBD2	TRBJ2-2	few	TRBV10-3	CASSAGGIGAGELFF	TGTGCCAGCAGTGCGGGGGGGATAGGGGCCGGGGAGCTGTTTTTT
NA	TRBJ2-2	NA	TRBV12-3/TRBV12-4	CASRPSGALWTGELFF	TGTGCCAGCAGGCCCTCAGGGGCTCTGTGGACCGGGGAGCTGTTTTTT
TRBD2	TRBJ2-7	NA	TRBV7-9	CASSHEAGISYEQYF	TGTGCCAGCAGCCATGAAGCGGGGATCTCCTACGAGCAGTACTTC
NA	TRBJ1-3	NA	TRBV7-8	CASSQLPIRSSGNTIYF	TGCGCCAGCAGCCAACTCCCAATACGGAGCTCTGGAAACACCATATATTTT
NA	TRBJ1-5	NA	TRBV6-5	CASSIGTFQPQHF	TGTGCCAGCAGTATAGGGACATTCCAGCCCCAGCATTTT
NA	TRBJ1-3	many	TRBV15	CATSRDVTSSGNTIYF	TGTGCCACCAGCAGAGATGTCACGAGCTCTGGAAACACCATATATTTT
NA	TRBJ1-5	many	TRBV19	CASSMGRSNQPQHF	TGTGCCAGTAGTATGGGCAGGAGCAATCAGCCCCAGCATTTT
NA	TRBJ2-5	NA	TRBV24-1	CATSDVVVGTQYF	TGTGCCACCAGTGACGTTGTAGTCGGGACCCAGTACTTC
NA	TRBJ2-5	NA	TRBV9	CASSRRPPGLNTGEETQYF	TGTGCCAGCAGCCGCCGACCCCCGGGACTGAACACCGGGGAGGAGACCCAGTACTTC
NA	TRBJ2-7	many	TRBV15	CATSTPAGGGYEQYF	TGTGCCACCAGCACCCCAGCTGGGGGAGGCTACGAGCAGTACTTC
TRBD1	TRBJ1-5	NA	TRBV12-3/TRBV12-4	CASSSGVLTGLYSNQPQHF	TGTGCCAGCAGTTCCGGTGTCCTGACAGGGCTATATAGCAATCAGCCCCAGCATTTT
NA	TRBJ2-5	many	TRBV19	CASSTGLAPQYF	TGTGCCAGTAGTACGGGACTGGCGCCCCAGTACTTC
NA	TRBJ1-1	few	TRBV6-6	CASYPGIVNTEAFF	TGTGCCAGTTACCCGGGAATCGTCAACACTGAAGCTTTCTTT
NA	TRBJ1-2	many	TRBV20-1	CSARDMRGLYGYTF	TGCAGTGCTAGAGATATGAGGGGGTTGTATGGCTACACCTTC
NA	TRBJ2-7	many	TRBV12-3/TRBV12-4	CASRGMGEQYF	TGTGCCAGCAGGGGGATGGGCGAGCAGTACTTC
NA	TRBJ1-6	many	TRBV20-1	CSARSGTYYNSPLHF	TGCAGTGCTAGGTCGGGGACATACTATAATTCACCCCTCCACTTT
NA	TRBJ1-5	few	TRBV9	CASSDGPPVNPRYSNQPQHF	TGTGCCAGCAGCGATGGTCCCCCCGTAAACCCACGTTATAGCAATCAGCCCCAGCATTTT
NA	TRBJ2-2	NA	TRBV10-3	CAIRPDPNTGELFF	TGTGCCATCAGGCCGGACCCGAACACCGGGGAGCTGTTTTTT
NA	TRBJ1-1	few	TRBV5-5	CASSLKAYEAFF	TGTGCCAGCAGCTTGAAGGCCTATGAAGCTTTCTTT
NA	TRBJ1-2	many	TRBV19	CASSMGDTNYGYTF	TGTGCCAGTAGTATGGGGGATACTAACTATGGCTACACCTTC
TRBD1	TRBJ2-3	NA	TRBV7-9	CASSNAQGAGDTQYF	TGTGCCAGCAGCAATGCCCAGGGGGCGGGAGATACGCAGTATTTT
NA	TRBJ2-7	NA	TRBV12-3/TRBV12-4	CASSSTSGWRYEQYF	TGTGCCAGCAGTTCAACCTCAGGGTGGCGATACGAGCAGTACTTC
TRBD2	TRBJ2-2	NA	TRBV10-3	CASSYSKFKREGTGELFF	TGTGCCAGCAGTTACTCGAAGTTTAAGCGGGAAGGCACCGGGGAGCTGTTTTTT
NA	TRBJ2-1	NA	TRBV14	CASSPRVGYNEQFF	TGTGCCAGCAGCCCAAGGGTGGGATACAATGAGCAGTTCTTC